This T cell receptor beta chain was identified during a study of blood T cell repertoires in COVID-19. The overall study: The United States, Italy and Spain provided the acute and convalescent COVID-19 samples.

This clone has more than one count but fewer than ten. Germline V gene sequence: CDR1 MDHEN, CDR2 SYDVKM. V lost 3 bases, J lost 1 base, and 15 bases lay in between. CDR3 size: 16 residues. Profiled with immunoSEQ multiplex PCR; TCRdb holds only in-frame clones, not every one. The repertoire includes 150,000 to 200,000 clones, about four fifths of them detected once, and approximately 11% sits in the top ten. The sequenced sample consisted of peripheral blood. The chain links TRBV28 to TRBJ1-1, with D maybe TRBD1 (5 bases). This TCR was sampled from a woman aged 40-49 years with COVID-19, enrolled during active disease. The CDR3 DNA follows: TGTGCCAGCAGTTTTAGTAGGGGTACCCCGAACACTGAAGCTTTCTTT. Translation gives CASSFSRGTPNTEAFF.